This TCR beta chain was recorded in a study of T cells in Graves' hyperthyroidism and ophthalmopathy. In its sample, this clonotype was seen many times. The TCR beta CDR3 regions underwent amplification using RNA transcripts as the source. HTBI primers were used for first-round RT-PCR of the TCR CDR3. TCRdb reanalysed the multiplex PCR reads using MiXCR and keeps one entry per CDR3 protein. This table holds 300,000 to 450,000 distinct CDR3 sequences, roughly 13% found once. CDR1 and CDR2 from the germline V gene are MDHEN and SYDVKM. The germline V and J ends were trimmed by 2 bases and 3 bases, with 11 bases remaining between them. The CDR3 loop spans 14 amino acids.

The chain has TRBV28 and TRBJ2-7, with D uncertain. The specimen sequenced was blood. The TCR sequence derives from a man younger than 40 with Graves' hyperthyroidism that later progressed to Graves' ophthalmopathy. The CDR3 here is CASSLGTAFYEQYF. The CDR3, as DNA: TGTGCCAGCAGTTTAGGAACAGCTTTCTACGAGCAGTACTTC.